Listed below are T cell receptor beta chains from one sample, sequenced in a study of blood T cell repertoires in COVID-19. Measured with immunoSEQ multiplex PCR; TCRdb has only the in-frame clones, and not every one. Counted here are fewer than 200,000 clones, about 85% occurring once; the ten biggest clones make up around 9.5%. Sample: peripheral blood. Receptor source: a woman over 75 with acute or convalescent COVID-19. CDR3s include the opening cysteine and the closing phenylalanine or tryptophan. The order of the fields is V gene, J gene, clone size, D gene, CDR3 DNA, CDR3 protein. The D gene is left open where the match is weak. Some rows have no size entry. The others give once, few or many, or a class for an expanded clone.

V: TRBV6-6; J: TRBJ1-6; size: NA; D: NA; DNA: TGTGCCAGCAGTTCCGTGGGGGGGCCTTCACCCCTCCACTTT; CDR3: CASSSVGGPSPLHF
V: TRBV7-2; J: TRBJ1-2; size: NA; D: NA; DNA: TGTGCCAGCAGGATATTCAGAGGCCCCGAGAACTATGGCTACACCTTC; CDR3: CASRIFRGPENYGYTF
V: TRBV6-4; J: TRBJ2-2; size: few; D: NA; DNA: TGTGCCAGCAGTAACAGGGTCGGCGGGGAGCTGTTTTTT; CDR3: CASSNRVGGELFF
V: TRBV19; J: TRBJ2-3; size: few; D: TRBD2; DNA: TGTGCCACCCTCGGGGGGGTCGGGGGGACGCAGTATTTT; CDR3: CATLGGVGGTQYF
V: TRBV6-2/TRBV6-3; J: TRBJ2-1; size: NA; D: TRBD2; DNA: TGTGCCAGCAGTTGGACTAGCGGGGGGGCTACCTACAATGAGCAGTTCTTC; CDR3: CASSWTSGGATYNEQFF
V: TRBV5-8; J: TRBJ1-2; size: NA; D: TRBD1; DNA: TGTGCCAGCAGCTCCCCCTCCCGGGACAGGGGGGGCTATGGCTACACCTTC; CDR3: CASSSPSRDRGGYGYTF
V: TRBV18; J: TRBJ1-1; size: NA; D: NA; DNA: TGTGCCAGCTCACCGAGTATTCTATCGGGTGAAGCTTTCTTT; CDR3: CASSPSILSGEAFF
V: TRBV20-1; J: TRBJ2-7; size: once; D: NA; DNA: TGCAGTGCTAATCGCGACTACGAGCAGTACTTC; CDR3: CSANRDYEQYF
V: TRBV7-9; J: TRBJ1-2; size: NA; D: NA; DNA: TGTGCCAGCAGCTTAAACGGAGCTAACTATGGCTACACCTTC; CDR3: CASSLNGANYGYTF
V: TRBV7-8; J: TRBJ1-1; size: few; D: NA; DNA: TGTGCCAGCAGCCTACAGGAGAACACTGAAGCTTTCTTT; CDR3: CASSLQENTEAFF
V: TRBV5-6; J: TRBJ1-1; size: NA; D: NA; DNA: TGTGCCAGCAGCCGCCCGGCGACAGCGAACACTGAAGCTTTCTTT; CDR3: CASSRPATANTEAFF
V: TRBV9; J: TRBJ1-3; size: NA; D: NA; DNA: TGTGCCAGCAGCGTAGGGCAAGGAAACACCATATATTTT; CDR3: CASSVGQGNTIYF
V: TRBV7-2; J: TRBJ1-3; size: NA; D: NA; DNA: TGTGCCAGCAGCTTAGCGCGGGGCGGCCTCTCTAATGGAAACACCATATATTTT; CDR3: CASSLARGGLSNGNTIYF
V: TRBV9; J: TRBJ1-2; size: NA; D: TRBD1; DNA: TGTGCCAGCAGCCTGGGACAGGGGTGGAATGGCTACACCTTC; CDR3: CASSLGQGWNGYTF
V: TRBV10-3; J: TRBJ1-5; size: NA; D: TRBD1; DNA: TGTGCCATCAGGCGGACAGGGGGTGAGCCCCAGCATTTT; CDR3: CAIRRTGGEPQHF
V: TRBV19; J: TRBJ2-7; size: NA; D: NA; DNA: TGTGCCAGTACCCTCCGGGTTACCTACGAGCAGTACTTC; CDR3: CASTLRVTYEQYF
V: TRBV20-1; J: TRBJ2-7; size: NA; D: NA; DNA: TGCAGTGCTAGTAGGGGGGGGGTCACCCCCTACGAGCAGTACTTC; CDR3: CSASRGGVTPYEQYF
V: TRBV10-3; J: TRBJ2-3; size: NA; D: TRBD2; DNA: TGTGCCATCAGTCACCTACTAGCGGGGGTAGATACGCAGTATTTT; CDR3: CAISHLLAGVDTQYF
V: TRBV28; J: TRBJ2-7; size: NA; D: TRBD2; DNA: TGTGCCAGCAGTGTCGGCGGGAGGACTACCTACGAGCAGTACTTC; CDR3: CASSVGGRTTYEQYF
V: TRBV6-2/TRBV6-3; J: TRBJ2-5; size: NA; D: TRBD2; DNA: TGTGCCAGCAGTTACTCCCCCCGCAGACTAGCGGGGGACCAAGAGACCCAGTACTTC; CDR3: CASSYSPRRLAGDQETQYF
V: TRBV4-1; J: TRBJ1-6; size: once; D: TRBD1; DNA: TGCGCCAGCAGGCAGCCAGGACAGGGGTTTTCACCCCTCCACTTT; CDR3: CASRQPGQGFSPLHF
V: TRBV3-1/TRBV3-2; J: TRBJ2-7; size: NA; D: TRBD1; DNA: TGTGCCAGCAGCCTACCGGGACAGCTCTACGAGCAGTACTTC; CDR3: CASSLPGQLYEQYF
V: TRBV7-9; J: TRBJ1-2; size: NA; D: NA; DNA: TGTGCCAGCAGCACCGGCTCGACAGCAGTGTATGGCTACACCTTC; CDR3: CASSTGSTAVYGYTF
V: TRBV21-1; J: TRBJ2-7; size: NA; D: NA; DNA: TGTGCCAGCAGCGTTTCAGGGAAAAGTTCGTACTTC; CDR3: CASSVSGKSSYF
V: TRBV27; J: TRBJ1-5; size: NA; D: TRBD1; DNA: TGTGCCAGCAGATCCCGACAGGGCTATAGCAATCAGCCCCAGCATTTT; CDR3: CASRSRQGYSNQPQHF
V: TRBV27; J: TRBJ2-3; size: NA; D: TRBD2; DNA: TGTGCCAGCAGTTTATCGGGACTAGCGGGGTATCGGAATACGCAGTATTTT; CDR3: CASSLSGLAGYRNTQYF
V: TRBV18; J: TRBJ1-1; size: NA; D: TRBD1; DNA: TGTGCCAGCTCACCCCGACAGGGGGCGTATAACACTGAAGCTTTCTTT; CDR3: CASSPRQGAYNTEAFF
V: TRBV9; J: TRBJ1-2; size: once; D: NA; DNA: TGTGCCAGCAGCGTAGGGGCGGGGGTCGGCTACACCTTC; CDR3: CASSVGAGVGYTF
V: TRBV7-2; J: TRBJ2-3; size: NA; D: NA; DNA: TGTGCCAGCAGCTTAGGGGGCGGGATCCGCACAGATACGCAGTATTTT; CDR3: CASSLGGGIRTDTQYF
V: TRBV7-2; J: TRBJ1-3; size: many; D: TRBD1; DNA: TGTGCCAGCAGCTTTGGACAGGGGGCTGGAAACACCATATATTTT; CDR3: CASSFGQGAGNTIYF
V: TRBV4-2; J: TRBJ2-1; size: NA; D: TRBD2; DNA: TGTGCCAGCACCTCCGGGACTAGCTCCTCTTGGAATGAGCAGTTCTTC; CDR3: CASTSGTSSSWNEQFF
V: TRBV11-2; J: TRBJ1-5; size: NA; D: NA; DNA: TGTGCCAGCAGCCGAGGGATCAATCAGCCCCAGCATTTT; CDR3: CASSRGINQPQHF
V: TRBV19; J: TRBJ2-2; size: few; D: TRBD2; DNA: TGTGCCACTTCACTAGCGGGGCTCCACGCGAACACCGGGGAGCTGTTTTTT; CDR3: CATSLAGLHANTGELFF
V: TRBV20-1; J: TRBJ2-5; size: NA; D: NA; DNA: TGCAGTGCTAGTGGGGCAGTCCAAGAGACCCAGTACTTC; CDR3: CSASGAVQETQYF
V: TRBV3-1/TRBV3-2; J: TRBJ1-1; size: NA; D: NA; DNA: TGTGCCAGCAGCCAAGATCGGGGAGCAGGGGTTTCCACTGAAGCTTTCTTT; CDR3: CASSQDRGAGVSTEAFF
V: TRBV9; J: TRBJ2-1; size: NA; D: TRBD2; DNA: TGTGCCAGCAGCGTAGAGGGGAGGGGCCGTTACAATGAGCAGTTCTTC; CDR3: CASSVEGRGRYNEQFF
V: TRBV25-1; J: TRBJ1-2; size: few; D: NA; DNA: TGTGCCAGCAGTGAAAAGGGGGTCGTTTATGGCTACACCTTC; CDR3: CASSEKGVVYGYTF
V: TRBV30; J: TRBJ1-4; size: NA; D: TRBD1; DNA: TGTGCCTGGAACAGGGGCCGAGATGAAAAACTGTTTTTT; CDR3: CAWNRGRDEKLFF
V: TRBV6-6; J: TRBJ2-7; size: many; D: TRBD1; DNA: TGTGCCAGCAGCGACAGGGTAGAGGACGAGCAGTACTTC; CDR3: CASSDRVEDEQYF
V: TRBV11-3; J: TRBJ2-2; size: NA; D: NA; DNA: TGTGCCAGCAGCTTAGATTCAAGACTAAACGGGGAGCTGTTTTTT; CDR3: CASSLDSRLNGELFF
V: TRBV19; J: TRBJ2-5; size: NA; D: TRBD1; DNA: TGTGCCAGTAGTACGACACTCCCCGGGACAGGGGCTGAGACCCAGTACTTC; CDR3: CASSTTLPGTGAETQYF
V: TRBV4-2; J: TRBJ1-2; size: once; D: NA; DNA: TGTGCCAGCAGCCAGCTGGGGGGGTCCAACTATGGCTACACCTTC; CDR3: CASSQLGGSNYGYTF
V: TRBV7-2; J: TRBJ1-3; size: NA; D: TRBD1; DNA: TGTGCCAGCAGCTCCGCGGGACAGGGCGGTGGAAACACCATATATTTT; CDR3: CASSSAGQGGGNTIYF
V: TRBV11-2; J: TRBJ1-5; size: NA; D: NA; DNA: TGTGCCAGCAGCCTAGGGGCCAGATCCAATCAGCCCCAGCATTTT; CDR3: CASSLGARSNQPQHF
V: TRBV5-1; J: TRBJ2-1; size: NA; D: NA; DNA: TGCGCCAGCAGCCCGGGGACACCTACTACCTACAATGAGCAGTTCTTC; CDR3: CASSPGTPTTYNEQFF
V: TRBV19; J: TRBJ2-5; size: once; D: TRBD1; DNA: TGTGCCAGTAGCGACAGGGTCTTAAAGGAGACCCAGTACTTC; CDR3: CASSDRVLKETQYF